This record covers a single T cell receptor beta chain. Its antigen is unidentified. The primer mix had 60 Vbeta and 13 Jbeta primers. The protocol was immunoSEQ multiplex PCR, while the TCRdb copy is restricted to in-frame clones and leaves out a portion. The sample includes about 140,000 clones, 80% to 90% of them seen just once. These data are taken from a study of cytomegalovirus exposure and HLA in healthy donors. General study results and limits: Later, TCR association rates were found to vary by HLA locus, highest for DRB1 and lowest for HLA-C.

The J segment lost 0 bases and the V segment lost 8 bases, leaving 10 bases of the junction unmatched. This CDR3 contains 16 residues. CDR1 SNHLY and CDR2 FYNNEI come from the germline V gene. The clonotype comes from a woman aged 40 to 50 in good health and CMV-seropositive. The sample taken for sequencing was PBMCs. The chain uses TRBV2 and TRBJ1-2, with 9 bases matching TRBD1. CDR3 sequence (DNA): TGTGCCAGCCCGGGACAGGGAATCTTAGCTAACTATGGCTACACCTTC. Its translation: CASPGQGILANYGYTF.